The 30 T cell receptor beta chains reported below all come from one sample, sequenced in a study of T cell responses to AZD1222 COVID-19 vaccine. TCRdb's copy holds only in-frame clones and misses some; the assay was immunoSEQ multiplex PCR. The sample has roughly 160,000 clones, less than 95% seen once. Sequenced here: peripheral blood, sampled on day 0 of AZD1222 vaccination. These TCRs come from an adult in good health.

J is TRBJ1-1 and V is TRBV11-3; D uncertain. Germline V gene lookup returns CDR1 SGHNT and CDR2 YENEEA. The CDR3 is 14 amino acids. Trimming took off 1 base at V and 5 bases at J, with 11 bases between the two ends. This CDR3 reads CASSLAPAGTEAFF. As DNA, the CDR3 is TGTGCCAGCAGCTTAGCCCCCGCTGGAACTGAAGCTTTCTTT.

The rearrangement links TRBV6-5 to TRBJ1-5, with D tentatively TRBD1 (5 bases). The CDR3 runs to 15 residues. V lost 0 bases to trimming and J lost 3 bases, with 9 bases between them. The germline gives CDR1 MNHEY, CDR2 SVGAGI. Written as DNA, the CDR3 is TGTGCCAGCAGTTACTCCCCGGACACCAATCAGCCCCAGCATTTT. Translating it yields CASSYSPDTNQPQHF.

V gene TRBV7-9 combines with J gene TRBJ2-3, with D perhaps matching TRBD2 (7 bases). Trimming removed 5 bases at V and 1 base at J, with 16 bases between. The germline CDR1 and CDR2 sequences are SEHNR and FQNEAQ (reference sequence). The CDR3 is made up of 16 amino acids. Here the CDR3 reads CASSPSRGAGTDTQYF. DNA for the CDR3: TGTGCCAGCAGCCCCTCCCGGGGGGCGGGCACAGATACGCAGTATTTT.

The chain uses TRBV28 and TRBJ2-7; D is uncertain. Trimming shortened V by 7 bases and J by 3 bases, and 13 bases separated the two germline ends. The CDR3 sequence is 13 residues long. CDR1 and CDR2 from the germline V gene are MDHEN and SYDVKM. CDR3 DNA sequence: TGTGCCAGCAATATAAATTGGGGCTACGAGCAGTACTTC. Translated: CASNINWGYEQYF.

V usage is TRBV7-2 and J usage is TRBJ2-7; D is uncertain. Germline CDR1 is SGHTA and CDR2 is FQGNSA. Trimming shortened V by 1 base and J by 7 bases, and 11 bases separated the two germline ends. CDR3 size: 13 residues. CDR3 coding DNA: TGTGCCAGCAGCTTAGTATGGGAATCTGAGCAGTACTTC. Amino acid sequence: CASSLVWESEQYF.

The rearrangement links TRBV19 to TRBJ1-1; D uncertain. The germline V and J ends were trimmed by 3 bases and 1 base, with 15 bases remaining between them. The CDR3 loop spans 16 amino acids. CDR1 is LNHDA and CDR2 is SQIVND in the germline V gene (reference sequence). The CDR3 region is CASSIWSANSNTEAFF. As DNA, the CDR3 is TGTGCCAGTAGTATTTGGTCAGCTAATTCGAACACTGAAGCTTTCTTT. The entire variable domain, with the rest obtained from reference TRBV19 and TRBJ1-1, is as follows: DGGITQSPKYLFRKEGQNVTLSCEQNLNHDAMYWYRQDPGQGLRLIYYSQIVNDFQKGDIAEGYSVSREKKESFPLTVTSAQKNPTAFYLCASSIWSANSNTEAFFGQGTRLTVV.

J is TRBJ1-3 and V is TRBV5-1; no clear D gene. The CDR3 contains 16 residues. Trimming removed 4 bases at V and 0 bases at J, with 14 bases between. Germline values: CDR1 SGHRS, CDR2 YFSETQ. DNA for the CDR3: TGCGCCAGCAGCCCTCTGGACCAAAGCTCTGGAAACACCATATATTTT. It translates to CASSPLDQSSGNTIYF. The whole variable domain, filled in from reference TRBV5-1 and TRBJ1-3, reads KAGVTQTPRYLIKTRGQQVTLSCSPISGHRSVSWYQQTPGQGLQFLFEYFSETQRNKGNFPGRFSGRQFSNSRSEMNVSTLELGDSALYLCASSPLDQSSGNTIYFGEGSWLTVV.

V gene TRBV5-1 combines with J gene TRBJ1-1, with unresolved D. The length of the CDR3 is 15 residues. V was trimmed by 4 bases and J by 8 bases, leaving 21 bases between them. Germline V gives CDR1 SGHRS, CDR2 YFSETQ. CDR3 sequence (DNA): TGCGCCAGCAGCCTCAGTCGGGAGCGACTTGAAGAAGCTTTCTTT. Its protein product is CASSLSRERLEEAFF.

The V and J genes are TRBV3-1 (or the pseudogene TRBV3-2) and TRBJ1-5, with TRBD1 matching over 11 bases. In germline, CDR1 is LGHDT, CDR2 YNNKEL (reference sequence). Trimming cost V 4 bases and J 2 bases; bases outside gene matches: 4. CDR3 length: 16 residues. The CDR3 protein is CASSPWGQGGNQPQHF. In DNA, the CDR3 is TGTGCCAGCAGCCCGTGGGGACAGGGGGGCAATCAGCCCCAGCATTTT.

The CDR3 nucleotides are TGTGCCAGCAGCCCTCAGGGGGACACTGAAGCTTTCTTT. It specifies CASSPQGDTEAFF. This chain connects TRBV11-2 to TRBJ1-1, with 7 bases matching TRBD1. Trimming at V came to 5 bases and at J to 3 bases, leaving 3 bases not matched to a gene. The CDR3 consists of 13 residues. The germline CDR1 and CDR2 sequences are SGHAT and FQNNGV.

The chain is built from TRBV4-2 and TRBJ1-6, with D unresolved. V was pared by 0 bases and J by 7 bases, with 13 bases between. The germline CDR1 and CDR2 sequences are LGHNA and YNFKEQ. The CDR3 runs to 16 residues. DNA of the CDR3: TGTGCCAGCAGCCAAGAGAAATGGAGCCGGAATTCACCCCTCCACTTT. Residues: CASSQEKWSRNSPLHF.

The V gene is TRBV28, the J gene TRBJ2-1; the match to TRBD2 covers 11 bases. Germline CDR1 reads MDHEN; CDR2 reads SYDVKM. J lost 5 bases, V lost 3 bases, and 6 bases had no gene match. The CDR3 sequence is 16 residues long. The CDR3 here is CASSFSSGGLDNEQFF. The DNA of the CDR3 is TGTGCCAGCAGTTTCTCTAGCGGGGGGCTAGACAATGAGCAGTTCTTC. Complete variable domain (other parts from reference TRBV28 and TRBJ2-1): DVKVTQSSRYLVKRTGEKVFLECVQDMDHENMFWYRQDPGLGLRLIYFSYDVKMKEKGDIPEGYSVSREKKERFSLILESASTNQTSMYLCASSFSSGGLDNEQFFGPGTRLTVL.

The chain joins TRBV7-3 to TRBJ2-6, with D possibly TRBD1 on 5 matching bases. Trimming shortened V by 2 bases and J by 5 bases, and 16 bases separated the two germline ends. The germline V gene has CDR1 SGHTA and CDR2 FQGTGA. CDR3 length: 17 amino acids. Here the CDR3 reads CASSLHGQAGRANVLTF. The DNA of the CDR3 is TGTGCCAGCAGCTTACACGGTCAGGCAGGGAGGGCCAACGTCCTGACTTTC.

V and J are TRBV4-2 and TRBJ2-6; D is possibly TRBD2 (6 bases). This CDR3 region has 17 residues. Germline V CDR1 and CDR2: LGHNA, YNFKEQ. V was shortened by 3 bases and J by 0 bases, with 12 bases between the two germline ends. CDR3 sequence: CASSHRGSISGANVLTF. The CDR3 region has the DNA TGTGCCAGCAGCCACCGGGGGTCTATCTCTGGGGCCAACGTCCTGACTTTC.

The chain combines TRBV4-2 with TRBJ2-3, with 9 bases matching TRBD2. Trimming took 0 bases from V and 4 from J; bases not matched to a gene: 8. The CDR3 has 17 residues. Germline values: CDR1 LGHNA, CDR2 YNFKEQ. DNA for the CDR3: TGTGCCAGCAGCCAAGATTCGGGCGGGGGGGCCCCAGATACGCAGTATTTT. It encodes CASSQDSGGGAPDTQYF.

The genes are TRBV3-1 (or the pseudogene TRBV3-2) and TRBJ1-2; D is unresolved. Trimming took off 1 base at V and 8 bases at J, with 17 bases between the two ends. Germline assignment: CDR1 LGHDT and CDR2 YNNKEL (reference sequence). The length of the CDR3 is 15 residues. The CDR3 spells CASSQGPSRASGYTF. The CDR3 region has the DNA TGTGCCAGCAGCCAAGGCCCGTCAAGGGCAAGCGGCTACACCTTC.

The chain employs TRBV28 and TRBJ2-5; D remains ambiguous. This CDR3 spans 11 amino acids. With 5 bases removed from V and 3 bases from J, the gap between germline ends came to 4 bases. CDR1 and CDR2 (germline): MDHEN, SYDVKM. The CDR3, as DNA: TGTGCCAGCAGTACAAAAGAGACCCAGTACTTC. This codes for CASSTKETQYF.

The chain has TRBV7-2 and TRBJ2-4; possibly TRBD1 for D (5 bases). Germline assignment: CDR1 SGHTA and CDR2 FQGNSA. V shed 1 base and J shed 0 bases, with 19 bases lying between them. The CDR3 contains 19 residues. The CDR3 sequence is CASSLVSPDTLLAKNIQYF. In DNA form, the CDR3 reads TGTGCCAGCAGCTTAGTGTCTCCGGACACCCTATTAGCCAAAAACATTCAGTACTTC.

The chain is built from TRBV7-9 and TRBJ2-2; D gene uncertain. Trimming left V 5 bases short and J 3 bases short, with 4 bases between. This CDR3 has 12 amino acids. Germline V gene lookup returns CDR1 SEHNR and CDR2 FQNEAQ (reference sequence). The CDR3 spells CASSGDTGELFF. CDR3 DNA: TGTGCCAGCAGCGGTGACACCGGGGAGCTGTTTTTT.

The chain joins TRBV18 to TRBJ1-4, with a possible D match to TRBD1 (5 bases). The CDR3 extends over 14 amino acids. With 4 bases removed from V and 3 bases from J, the gap between germline ends came to 9 bases. From germline, CDR1 is KGHSH and CDR2 LQKENI. The CDR3 region has the DNA TGTGCCAGCTCACGGGGGGACCCTAATGAAAAACTGTTTTTT. Protein: CASSRGDPNEKLFF.

V gene TRBV28 combines with J gene TRBJ1-2, with no clear D. Germline-derived CDR1 and CDR2 are MDHEN and SYDVKM. The V and J ends lost 3 bases and 7 bases respectively, with 15 bases between them. The CDR3 runs 14 residues. CDR3 bases: TGTGCCAGCAGTTTTCCCGCGGAGGGAAGTGGCTACACCTTC. Its translation: CASSFPAEGSGYTF.

This clone was observed a handful of times. The chain joins TRBV29-1 to TRBJ1-1; 10 nucleotides match TRBD1. Germline CDR1 reads SQVTM; CDR2 reads ANQGSEA. This CDR3 has 13 amino acids. J gave up 11 bases and V 4 bases, and 10 bases lay outside the gene matches. The CDR3 DNA follows: TGCAGCGTTGGTCCGGGACAGGGGTCGAATGCTTTCTTT. As protein: CSVGPGQGSNAFF.

The chain links TRBV27 to TRBJ2-7; 8 positions match TRBD1. Per the germline V gene, CDR1 is MNHEY and CDR2 is SMNVEV (reference sequence). The CDR3 extends over 14 amino acids. Trimming cost V 8 bases and J 4 bases; bases outside gene matches: 10. CDR3 nucleotide sequence: TGTGCCAGCCCCAATCGGACAGGGCCTTACGAGCAGTACTTC. Translating gives CASPNRTGPYEQYF.

The chain combines TRBV4-1 with TRBJ1-5, with D perhaps matching TRBD1 (6 bases). The CDR3 extends over 17 amino acids. Trimming stripped 0 bases from V and 5 bases from J, with 17 bases between. Germline CDR1 reads MGHRA; CDR2 reads YSYEKL. CDR3 residues: CASSQDEFAGADQPQHF. CDR3 in DNA: TGCGCCAGCAGCCAAGATGAATTTGCGGGGGCTGATCAGCCCCAGCATTTT.

The chain has TRBV5-1 and TRBJ2-5; 7 positions agree with TRBD1. Germline lookup yields CDR1 SGHRS and CDR2 YFSETQ. The CDR3 runs 16 residues. V lost 4 bases to trimming and J lost 4 bases; unmatched junction nucleotides: 13. CDR3 amino acids: CASSLGIGGLGETQYF. In DNA form, the CDR3 reads TGCGCCAGCAGCCTGGGGATAGGGGGCCTGGGAGAGACCCAGTACTTC.

The chain couples TRBV18 to TRBJ1-4; 10 nucleotides agree with TRBD1. Germline trimming cut 6 bases from V and 8 bases from J; bases unmatched to any gene: 6. CDR3 length equals 14 residues. Looked up from germline, CDR1 is KGHSH and CDR2 is LQKENI. CDR3 sequence (DNA): TGTGCCAGCTCCCAAGGACAGGGGGGCGAAAAACTGTTTTTT. Translating gives CASSQGQGGEKLFF. Complete variable domain (other parts from reference TRBV18 and TRBJ1-4): NAGVMQNPRHLVRRRGQEARLRCSPMKGHSHVYWYRQLPEEGLKFMVYLQKENIIDESGMPKERFSAEFPKEGPSILRIQQVVRGDSAAYFCASSQGQGGEKLFFGSGTQLSVL.

CDR3 residues: CASSFGRTLGEAFF. DNA of the CDR3: TGTGCCAGCAGCTTCGGACGAACCCTAGGTGAAGCTTTCTTT. V is TRBV11-3 and J is TRBJ1-1; D unclear. CDR3 length: 14 residues. Germline V gives CDR1 SGHNT, CDR2 YENEEA. V was clipped by 3 bases and J by 7 bases, with 15 bases between them.

The rearrangement uses TRBV21-1 and TRBJ2-1; no DNA check was done on the table's D call, TRBD1. TRBV21-1 is assigned pseudogene status. There are 17 residues in the CDR3. The chain's CDR3 is CASSKTPFDRGYNEQFF. As DNA, the CDR3 is TGTGCCAGCAGCAAAACCCCCTTTGACAGGGGCTACAATGAGCAGTTCTTC.

The chain joins TRBV7-9 to TRBJ2-5, with D possibly matching TRBD2 (7 bases). Trimming shortened V by 0 bases and J by 4 bases, and 12 bases separated the two germline ends. CDR3 length: 15 residues. CDR1 and CDR2 from the germline V gene are SEHNR and FQNEAQ (reference sequence). The chain's CDR3 is CASSLAGGLVETQYF. CDR3 sequence (DNA): TGTGCCAGCAGCTTAGCGGGGGGGCTTGTAGAGACCCAGTACTTC.

V usage is TRBV2 and J usage is TRBJ1-2, with 7 bases lining up with TRBD1. Germline CDR1 reads SNHLY; CDR2 reads FYNNEI. CDR3 length: 12 amino acids. The V and J ends lost 8 bases and 2 bases, in that order; junction bases with no gene match: 2. For the CDR3, the DNA is TGTGCCAGCCAGACAGGGAACTATGGCTACACCTTC. It specifies CASQTGNYGYTF.